This T cell receptor beta chain was sequenced for a study of blood T cell repertoires in COVID-19. As to this clone: The sample carries other DNA sequences with the same CDR3.

Looked up from germline, CDR1 is LNHDA and CDR2 is SQIVND (reference sequence). The CDR3 totals 14 residues. V lost 5 bases and J lost 6; bases outside the gene matches: 7. Authors' methods: Amplified reference gene primers provided the basis for estimating nucleated cell counts. Assay used: immunoSEQ multiplex PCR; TCRdb lists only in-frame clones, some missing. The V and J calls and clone size are taken from that table; D and trimming were inferred from the DNA. The sample shows roughly 100,000 clones, 85% to 90% of them seen only once. The origin of this receptor is an elderly woman with acute or convalescent COVID-19. This chain links TRBV19 with TRBJ1-1; 9 bases map to TRBD1. Sequencing was done on a sample of peripheral blood. The CDR3 bases are TGTGCCAGTAGTCTGGACAGGGGAAAGGCTGAAGCTTTCTTT. Translation gives CASSLDRGKAEAFF.